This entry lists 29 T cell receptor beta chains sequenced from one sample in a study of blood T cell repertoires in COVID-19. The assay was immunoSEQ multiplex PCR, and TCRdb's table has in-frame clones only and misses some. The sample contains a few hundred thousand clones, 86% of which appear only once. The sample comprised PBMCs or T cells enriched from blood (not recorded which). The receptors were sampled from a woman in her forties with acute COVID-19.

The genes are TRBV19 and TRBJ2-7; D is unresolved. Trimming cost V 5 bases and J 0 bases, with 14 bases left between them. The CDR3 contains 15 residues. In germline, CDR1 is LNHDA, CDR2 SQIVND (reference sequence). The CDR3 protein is CASSAQPATSYEQYF. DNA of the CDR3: TGTGCCAGTAGTGCGCAGCCAGCGACCTCCTACGAGCAGTACTTC. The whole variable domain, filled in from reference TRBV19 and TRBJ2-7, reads DGGITQSPKYLFRKEGQNVTLSCEQNLNHDAMYWYRQDPGQGLRLIYYSQIVNDFQKGDIAEGYSVSREKKESFPLTVTSAQKNPTAFYLCASSAQPATSYEQYFGPGTRLTVT.

The CDR3 DNA reads TGTGCCAGCAGTGCCGAAACCCGCGACAATGAGCAGTTCTTC. Translation: CASSAETRDNEQFF. The chain links TRBV2 to TRBJ2-1, with D uncertain. The CDR3 runs 14 residues. The germline V and J ends were trimmed by 4 bases and 5 bases, with 12 bases remaining between them. Germline-derived CDR1 and CDR2 are SNHLY and FYNNEI.

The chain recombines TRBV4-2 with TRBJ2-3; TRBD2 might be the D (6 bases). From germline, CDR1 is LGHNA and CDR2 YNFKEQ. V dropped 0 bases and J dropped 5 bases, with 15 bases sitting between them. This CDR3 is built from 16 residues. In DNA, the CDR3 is TGTGCCAGCAGCCAAGACCCGGTCCTGGAGGGAGATACGCAGTATTTT. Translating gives CASSQDPVLEGDTQYF.

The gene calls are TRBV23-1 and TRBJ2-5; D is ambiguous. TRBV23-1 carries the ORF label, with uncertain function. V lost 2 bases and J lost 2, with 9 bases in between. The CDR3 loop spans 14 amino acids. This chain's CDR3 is CASSQLCRQETQYF. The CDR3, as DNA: TGCGCCAGCAGTCAACTGTGCAGACAAGAGACCCAGTACTTC.

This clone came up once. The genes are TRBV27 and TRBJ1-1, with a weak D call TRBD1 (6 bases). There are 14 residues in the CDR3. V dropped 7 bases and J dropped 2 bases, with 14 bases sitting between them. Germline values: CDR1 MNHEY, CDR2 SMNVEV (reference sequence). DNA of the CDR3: TGTGCCAGCACCCCGGACAGCTACAACACTGAAGCTTTCTTT. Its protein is CASTPDSYNTEAFF.

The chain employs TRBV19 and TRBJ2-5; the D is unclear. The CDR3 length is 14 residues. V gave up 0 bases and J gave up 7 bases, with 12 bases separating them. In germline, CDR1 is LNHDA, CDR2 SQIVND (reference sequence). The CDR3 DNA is TGTGCCAGTAGTATAGATCGAGACGGGTTGACCCAGTACTTC. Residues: CASSIDRDGLTQYF.

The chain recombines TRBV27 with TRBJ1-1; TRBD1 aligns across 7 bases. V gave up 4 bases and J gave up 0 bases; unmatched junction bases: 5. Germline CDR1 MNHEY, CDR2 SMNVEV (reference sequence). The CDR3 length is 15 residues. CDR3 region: CASSYRQGLNTEAFF. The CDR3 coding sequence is TGTGCCAGCAGTTATCGACAGGGTCTGAACACTGAAGCTTTCTTT.

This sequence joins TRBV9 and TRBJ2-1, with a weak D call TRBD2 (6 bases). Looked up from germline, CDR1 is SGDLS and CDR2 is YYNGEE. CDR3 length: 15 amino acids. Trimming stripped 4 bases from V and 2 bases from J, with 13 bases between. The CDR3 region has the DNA TGTGCCAGCAGCCCAGAGGCTAGCGCCTACAATGAGCAGTTCTTC. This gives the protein CASSPEASAYNEQFF.

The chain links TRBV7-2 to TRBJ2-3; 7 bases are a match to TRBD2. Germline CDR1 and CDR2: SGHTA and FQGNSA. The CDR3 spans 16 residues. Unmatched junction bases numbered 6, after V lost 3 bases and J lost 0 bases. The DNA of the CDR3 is TGTGCCAGCAGCTTGGGGGGGAGGGCGAGCACAGATACGCAGTATTTT. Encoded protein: CASSLGGRASTDTQYF.

The CDR3 spells CSAPQGAGGYTF. In nucleotides, the CDR3 is TGCAGCGCTCCTCAGGGGGCCGGCGGCTACACCTTC. This chain joins TRBV29-1 and TRBJ1-2, with TRBD1 matching over 8 bases. CDR3 length: 12 residues. The V gene's germline CDR1 is SQVTM and CDR2 ANQGSEA. The V segment lost 7 bases and the J segment 8 bases; nucleotides outside the gene matches: 9.

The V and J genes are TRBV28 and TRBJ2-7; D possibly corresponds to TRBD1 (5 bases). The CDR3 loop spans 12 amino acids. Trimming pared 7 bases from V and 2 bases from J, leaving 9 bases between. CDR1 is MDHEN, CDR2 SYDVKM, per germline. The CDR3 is CASTDRAYEQYF. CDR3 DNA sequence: TGTGCCAGCACCGACAGAGCCTACGAGCAGTACTTC.

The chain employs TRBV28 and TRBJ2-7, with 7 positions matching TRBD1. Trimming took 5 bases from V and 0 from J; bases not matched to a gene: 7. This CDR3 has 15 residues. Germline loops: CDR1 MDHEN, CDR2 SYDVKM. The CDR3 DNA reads TGTGCCAGCAGTGCAGGACAGGAGATCTCCTACGAGCAGTACTTC. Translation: CASSAGQEISYEQYF.

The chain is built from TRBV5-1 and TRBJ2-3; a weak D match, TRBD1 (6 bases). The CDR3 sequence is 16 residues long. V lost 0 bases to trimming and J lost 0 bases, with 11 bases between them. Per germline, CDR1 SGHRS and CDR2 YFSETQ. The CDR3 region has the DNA TGCGCCAGCAGCTTGGGATTCACAGGGAGCACAGATACGCAGTATTTT. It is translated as CASSLGFTGSTDTQYF.

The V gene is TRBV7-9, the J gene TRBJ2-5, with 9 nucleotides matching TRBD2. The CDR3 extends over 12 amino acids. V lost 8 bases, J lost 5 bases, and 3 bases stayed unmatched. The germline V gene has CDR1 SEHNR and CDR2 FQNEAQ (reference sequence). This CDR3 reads CASSSGRETQYF. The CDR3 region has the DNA TGTGCCAGCTCCAGCGGGAGGGAGACCCAGTACTTC.

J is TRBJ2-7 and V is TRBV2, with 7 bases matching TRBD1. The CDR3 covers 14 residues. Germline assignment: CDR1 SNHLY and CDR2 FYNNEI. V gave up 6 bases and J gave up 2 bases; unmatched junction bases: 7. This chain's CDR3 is CASSREGGPYEQYF. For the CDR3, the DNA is TGTGCCAGCAGCCGGGAAGGGGGCCCCTACGAGCAGTACTTC.

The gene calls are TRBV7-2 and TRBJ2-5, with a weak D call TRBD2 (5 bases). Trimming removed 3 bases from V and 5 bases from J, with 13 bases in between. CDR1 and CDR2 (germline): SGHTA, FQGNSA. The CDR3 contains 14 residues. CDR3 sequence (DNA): TGTGCCAGCAGCTTCAACGGGAAAGGCGAGACCCAGTACTTC. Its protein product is CASSFNGKGETQYF.

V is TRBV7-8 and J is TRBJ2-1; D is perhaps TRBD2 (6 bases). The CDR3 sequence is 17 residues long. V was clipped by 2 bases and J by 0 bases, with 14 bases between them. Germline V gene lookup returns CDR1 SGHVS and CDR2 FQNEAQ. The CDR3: CASSLLASDNSYNEQFF. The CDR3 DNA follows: TGTGCCAGCAGCTTATTGGCTAGCGACAACTCCTACAATGAGCAGTTCTTC.

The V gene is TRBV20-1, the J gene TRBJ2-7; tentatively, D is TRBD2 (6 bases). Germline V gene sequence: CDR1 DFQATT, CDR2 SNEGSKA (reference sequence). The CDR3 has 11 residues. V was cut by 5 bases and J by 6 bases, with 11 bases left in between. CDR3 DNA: TGCAGTGCTCCCTGGAGGGGCGAGCAGTACTTC. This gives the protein CSAPWRGEQYF.

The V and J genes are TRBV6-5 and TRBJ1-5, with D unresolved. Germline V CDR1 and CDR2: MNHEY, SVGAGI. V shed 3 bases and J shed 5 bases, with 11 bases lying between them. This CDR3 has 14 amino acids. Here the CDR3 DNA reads TGTGCCAGCAGTTATAGTTCGAGCGATCAGCCCCAGCATTTT. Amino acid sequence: CASSYSSSDQPQHF.

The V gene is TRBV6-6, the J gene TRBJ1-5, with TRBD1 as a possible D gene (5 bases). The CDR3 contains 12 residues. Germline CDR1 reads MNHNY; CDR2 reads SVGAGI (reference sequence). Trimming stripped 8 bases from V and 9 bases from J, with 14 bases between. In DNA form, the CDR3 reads TGTGCCAGCCGAGAAGGGACTGCGCCCCAGCATTTT. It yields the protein CASREGTAPQHF.

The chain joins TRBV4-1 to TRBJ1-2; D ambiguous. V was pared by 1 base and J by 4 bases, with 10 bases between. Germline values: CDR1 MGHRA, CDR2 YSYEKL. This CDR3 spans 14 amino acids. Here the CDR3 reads CASSQVPRGYGYTF. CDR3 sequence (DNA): TGCGCCAGCAGCCAAGTCCCCCGGGGCTATGGCTACACCTTC.

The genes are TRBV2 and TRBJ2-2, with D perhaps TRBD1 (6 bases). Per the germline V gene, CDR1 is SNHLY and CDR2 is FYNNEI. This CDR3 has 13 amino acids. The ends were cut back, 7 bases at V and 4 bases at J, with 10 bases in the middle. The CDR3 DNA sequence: TGTGCCAGCACAGGGGAAGTCACCGGGGAGCTGTTTTTT. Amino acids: CASTGEVTGELFF.

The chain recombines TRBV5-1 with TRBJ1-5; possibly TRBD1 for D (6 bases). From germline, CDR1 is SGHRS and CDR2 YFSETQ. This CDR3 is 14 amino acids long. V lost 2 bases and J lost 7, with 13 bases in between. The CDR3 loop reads CASSLGDIGQPQHF. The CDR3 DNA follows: TGCGCCAGCAGCTTAGGGGACATCGGGCAGCCCCAGCATTTT.

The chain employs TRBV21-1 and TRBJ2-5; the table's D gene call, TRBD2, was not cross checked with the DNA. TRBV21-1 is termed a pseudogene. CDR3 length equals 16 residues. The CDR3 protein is CASSKALGGWWETQYF. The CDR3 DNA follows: TGTGCCAGCAGCAAAGCGCTTGGGGGGTGGTGGGAGACCCAGTACTTC.

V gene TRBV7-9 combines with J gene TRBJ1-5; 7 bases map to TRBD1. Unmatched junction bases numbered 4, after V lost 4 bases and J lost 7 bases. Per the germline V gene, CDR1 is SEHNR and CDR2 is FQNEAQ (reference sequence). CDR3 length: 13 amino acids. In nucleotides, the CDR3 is TGTGCCAGCAGCTCCCAGGGGGACCAGCCCCAGCATTTT. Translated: CASSSQGDQPQHF. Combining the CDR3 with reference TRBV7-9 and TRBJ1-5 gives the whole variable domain DTGVSQNPRHKITKRGQNVTFRCDPISEHNRLYWYRQTLGQGPEFLTYFQNEAQLEKSRLLSDRFSAERPKGSFSTLEIQRTEQGDSAMYLCASSSQGDQPQHFGDGTRLSIL.

As DNA, the CDR3 is TGTGCCAGCATCGGGCAGGGAGCGGGCCAGGACAATGAGCAGTTCTTC. Residues: CASIGQGAGQDNEQFF. The chain is built from TRBV28 and TRBJ2-1, with a tentative D call TRBD2 (6 bases). Germline CDR1 MDHEN, CDR2 SYDVKM. Trimming took 7 bases from V and 5 from J, leaving 21 bases between them. The CDR3 spans 16 residues.

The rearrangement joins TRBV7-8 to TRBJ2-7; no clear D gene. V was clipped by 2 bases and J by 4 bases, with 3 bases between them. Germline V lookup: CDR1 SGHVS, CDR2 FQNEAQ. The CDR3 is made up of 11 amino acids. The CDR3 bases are TGTGCCAGCAGCTTACTATACGAGCAGTACTTC. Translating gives CASSLLYEQYF. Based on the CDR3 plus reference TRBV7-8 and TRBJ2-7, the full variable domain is GAGVSQSPRYKVAKRGQDVALRCDPISGHVSLFWYQQALGQGPEFLTYFQNEAQLDKSGLPSDRFFAERPEGSVSTLKIQRTQQEDSAVYLCASSLLYEQYFGPGTRLTVT.

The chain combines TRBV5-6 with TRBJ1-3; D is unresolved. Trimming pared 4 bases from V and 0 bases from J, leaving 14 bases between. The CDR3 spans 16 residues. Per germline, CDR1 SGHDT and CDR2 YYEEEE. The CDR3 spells CASSGGRVSSGNTIYF. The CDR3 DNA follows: TGTGCCAGCAGCGGAGGGCGGGTCAGCTCTGGAAACACCATATATTTT.

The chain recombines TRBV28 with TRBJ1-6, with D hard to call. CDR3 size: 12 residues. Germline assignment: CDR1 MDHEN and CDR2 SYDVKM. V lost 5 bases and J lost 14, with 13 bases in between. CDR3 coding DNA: TGTGCCAGCAGTCCCCGGGGAGGGTCCCTCCACTTT. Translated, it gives CASSPRGGSLHF.